This TCR beta chain was profiled in a study of cytomegalovirus exposure and HLA in healthy donors. Germline V gene data show CDR1 as SGHAT and CDR2 as FQNNGV. The V end lost 5 bases, the J end lost 0 bases, and 10 bases lay between the germline ends. The CDR3 totals 14 residues. Study-level results: The study had only CMV serostatus as immune exposure information. TCR beta V- and J-gene trimming, according to a later analysis, was linked to a missense DCLRE1C variant.

To note about this clone: Its target is unknown.

The PCR made use of 60 Vbeta and 13 Jbeta primers. Profiling relied on immunoSEQ multiplex PCR, and the TCRdb table lists in-frame clones only, not all of them. The data show 170,000 or so clones, about 80% seen once. The chain combines TRBV11-2 with TRBJ1-1; possible D gene TRBD1, 5 bases. The source material was PBMCs. The clonotype originates from a woman between 40 and 50 years old in good health and CMV-seronegative. CDR3 nucleotides: TGTGCCAGCAGCCATGGGGGGGTGAACACTGAAGCTTTCTTT. Translating it yields CASSHGGVNTEAFF.